The rows below give T cell receptor beta chains drawn from one sample of a study of T cells after yellow fever vaccination. One entry per CDR3 protein, called by TCRdb with MiXCR from the 5' RACE reads. Of roughly 500,000 distinct CDR3 sequences listed, around 21% are singletons. Sequenced material: PBMCs, taken 15 days after the yellow fever booster vaccination. All receptors derive from a man aged 30-40 years who received the YFV17D yellow fever vaccine. CDR3s include the opening cysteine and the closing phenylalanine or tryptophan. A D gene is named only where the DNA matches it firmly. Clone sizes are given selectively: once, few, many, or a class where the clone is expanded.

v_gene	abundance	d_gene	j_gene	CDR3aa	CDR3nt
TRBV9	.	.	TRBJ2-7	CASSVAGPPYEQYF	TGTGCCAGCAGCGTAGCAGGGCCCCCGTACGAGCAGTACTTC
TRBV18	few	.	TRBJ2-1	CASSPPAGAEQFF	TGTGCCAGCTCACCACCGGCGGGCGCTGAGCAGTTCTTC
TRBV20-1	.	.	TRBJ2-4	CSARGGTVKNIQYF	TGCAGTGCTAGGGGGGGGACAGTAAAAAACATTCAGTACTTC
TRBV15	.	.	TRBJ2-5	CATSRDVGLYETQYF	TGTGCCACCAGCAGAGATGTGGGGTTGTACGAGACCCAGTACTTC
TRBV20-1	.	.	TRBJ2-7	CSASWSVASSYEQYF	TGCAGTGCTAGTTGGTCAGTTGCTTCATCCTACGAGCAGTACTTC
TRBV4-3	many	.	TRBJ2-1	CASSQDMRDNEQFF	TGCGCCAGCAGCCAAGATATGCGGGACAATGAGCAGTTCTTC
TRBV12-3/TRBV12-4	.	TRBD1	TRBJ2-4	CASTPGQGLNIQYF	TGTGCCAGCACTCCGGGACAGGGGTTAAACATTCAGTACTTC
TRBV5-1	many	.	TRBJ2-3	CASSLDDTQYF	TGCGCCAGCAGCTTGGACGATACGCAGTATTTT
TRBV5-3	few	.	TRBJ1-5	CARSPRTWGRRQPQHF	TGTGCCAGAAGCCCCCGGACCTGGGGGCGCAGACAGCCCCAGCATTTT
TRBV25-1	few	.	TRBJ2-5	CASSEYSFETQYF	TGTGCCAGCAGTGAATACAGTTTTGAGACCCAGTACTTC
TRBV2	many	.	TRBJ2-7	CASSEVVEYEQYF	TGTGCCAGCAGTGAAGTTGTAGAGTACGAGCAGTACTTC
TRBV11-1	.	.	TRBJ2-3	CASSLSLWIGSSKPDTQYF	TGTGCCAGCAGCTTGAGTTTGTGGATCGGCTCCTCTAAGCCGGATACGCAGTATTTT
TRBV25-1	.	TRBD1	TRBJ1-1	CASGGQAHEAFF	TGTGCCAGCGGGGGACAGGCACATGAAGCTTTCTTT
TRBV7-6	many	.	TRBJ2-1	CASSLALSGEQFF	TGTGCCAGCAGCTTAGCTCTAAGTGGTGAGCAGTTCTTC
TRBV6-2/TRBV6-3	few	.	TRBJ2-1	CASGLAARLSYNEQFF	TGTGCCAGTGGCCTGGCAGCCCGACTCTCCTACAATGAGCAGTTCTTC
TRBV20-1	few	.	TRBJ2-7	CSARNGVQQYF	TGCAGTGCTAGAAACGGCGTGCAGCAGTACTTC
TRBV29-1	many	.	TRBJ2-1	CSANIASEQFF	TGCAGCGCCAACATAGCGAGTGAGCAGTTCTTC
TRBV14	few	TRBD2	TRBJ2-3	CASSQIAGLGTDTQYF	TGTGCCAGCAGCCAGATAGCGGGACTAGGGACAGATACGCAGTATTTT
TRBV7-9	.	TRBD1	TRBJ1-4	CASGGQKNEKLFF	TGTGCCAGCGGGGGACAGAAAAATGAAAAACTGTTTTTT
TRBV7-2	.	.	TRBJ2-7	CASSLRSGSSYEQYF	TGTGCCAGCAGCCTCCGGAGCGGAAGCTCCTACGAGCAGTACTTC
TRBV5-1	once	.	TRBJ1-1	CASRRGDTEAFF	TGCGCCAGCAGACGGGGGGACACTGAAGCTTTCTTT
TRBV12-3/TRBV12-4	.	.	TRBJ2-7	CASSTGPSIEQYF	TGTGCCAGCAGCACCGGACCGTCCATCGAGCAGTACTTC